The 29 T cell receptor beta chains in this list originate from one sample, sequenced in a study of early T cells in non-severe SARS-CoV-2 infection. Each CDR3 protein is one row after TCRdb ran MiXCR on the 5' RACE reads. The repertoire holds tens of thousands of distinct CDR3 sequences, with 10% as singletons. Material: whole blood. These receptors were collected from an adult who was a healthcare worker with PCR-confirmed SARS-CoV-2 infection or an uninfected control (not recorded which).

This clonotype was recorded a few times. The chain uses TRBV12-3 or TRBV12-4 and TRBJ2-6; no clear D gene. Trimming removed 6 bases from V and 0 bases from J, with 21 bases in between. The CDR3 length is 19 residues. DNA for the CDR3: TGTGCCAGCAGAAAGGGTCTGGAAATTATGGGCTCTGGGGCCAACGTCCTGACTTTC. Its protein is CASRKGLEIMGSGANVLTF.

This clonotype came up many times. This chain uses TRBV27 with TRBJ2-7; a possible D gene is TRBD1 (6 bases). V was shortened by 2 bases and J by 3 bases, with 14 bases between the two germline ends. The CDR3 extends over 15 amino acids. CDR1 MNHEY and CDR2 SMNVEV come from the germline V gene (reference sequence). DNA for the CDR3: TGTGCCAGCAGTTTACGGCCAGGGGCCAGCTACGAGCAGTACTTC. Its translation: CASSLRPGASYEQYF.

There are many counts of this clonotype. The J gene is TRBJ1-1, the V gene TRBV12-3 or TRBV12-4, with a possible D match to TRBD1 (5 bases). V gave up 8 bases and J gave up 5 bases, with 15 bases separating them. CDR3 length: 13 residues. CDR3 residues: CASGALSGTEAFF. CDR3 sequence (DNA): TGTGCCAGCGGGGCCCTTAGCGGGACTGAAGCTTTCTTT.

This clonotype was seen a few times. V usage is TRBV4-1 and J usage is TRBJ2-7; TRBD2 matches at 10 bases. Germline V gene sequence: CDR1 MGHRA, CDR2 YSYEKL. This CDR3 is built from 16 residues. V was pared by 1 base and J by 4 bases, with 7 bases of the junction left unmatched. Here the CDR3 reads CASSQGVAGGTYEQYF. The DNA of the CDR3 is TGCGCCAGCAGCCAAGGCGTAGCGGGGGGTACATACGAGCAGTACTTC.

This clonotype turned up a few times. The CDR3 region is CASSSRAGKGTEAFF. CDR3 DNA: TGTGCCAGCAGCTCCCGAGCAGGGAAAGGAACTGAAGCTTTCTTT. The rearrangement joins TRBV13 to TRBJ1-1, with D maybe TRBD1 (5 bases). V lost 4 bases and J lost 5, with 17 bases in between. The CDR3 loop spans 15 amino acids. Germline assignment: CDR1 PRHDT and CDR2 FYEKMQ (reference sequence).

This chain links TRBV11-3 with TRBJ2-7; D not resolved. The CDR3 spans 13 residues. The germline V and J ends were trimmed by 4 bases and 1 base, with 8 bases remaining between them. Germline V gene lookup returns CDR1 SGHNT and CDR2 YENEEA. CDR3 in amino acids: CASSSGVSYEQYF. The CDR3 bases are TGTGCCAGCAGCTCCGGCGTGTCCTACGAGCAGTACTTC.

This clonotype was counted ten times or more. The CDR3, as DNA: TGTGCCAGCAGCAGACAACCCCTTAATGAAAAACTGTTTTTT. It specifies CASSRQPLNEKLFF. The chain combines TRBV6-5 with TRBJ1-4; no clear D gene. Per germline, CDR1 MNHEY and CDR2 SVGAGI. The length of the CDR3 is 14 residues. Trimming cost V 6 bases and J 4 bases, with 12 bases left between them.

Regarding this clonotype: Compared with germline, one end of the junction differs, possibly owing to a read error. The chain carries TRBV7-2 and TRBJ1-1; possibly TRBD1 for D (6 bases). From germline, CDR1 is SGHTA and CDR2 FQGNSA. The CDR3 extends over 14 amino acids. The CDR3 nucleotides are TGTGCCAGCACCTTAATCGGACAGCGCACTGAAGCTTTCTTT. Translated: CASTLIGQRTEAFF.

The genes are TRBV20-1 and TRBJ2-3; 7 bases line up with TRBD2. V lost 3 bases, J lost 2 bases, and 5 bases stayed unmatched. Per the germline V gene, CDR1 is DFQATT and CDR2 is SNEGSKA (reference sequence). The CDR3 runs to 14 residues. The chain's CDR3 is CSASPLAATDTQYF. The CDR3 bases are TGCAGTGCTAGTCCCCTAGCGGCCACAGATACGCAGTATTTT.

The chain links TRBV12-3 or TRBV12-4 to TRBJ1-1; 7 bases line up with TRBD1. This CDR3 has 15 residues. With V trimmed by 6 bases and J by 1 base, 8 bases remained unmatched. The CDR3 nucleotides read TGTGCCAGCAGGCCCCATGGGACAGAGAACACTGAAGCTTTCTTT. Translation gives CASRPHGTENTEAFF.

The table lists this clonotype with a few counts. V is TRBV29-1 and J is TRBJ2-3; TRBD2 matches at 8 bases. Germline loops: CDR1 SQVTM, CDR2 ANQGSEA. The CDR3 runs 14 residues. Losses at the gene ends were 2 bases for V and 3 bases for J; bases not matched to a gene: 4. The CDR3 sequence is CSVESQRGTDTQYF. The CDR3 DNA is TGCAGCGTTGAATCCCAGCGGGGGACAGATACGCAGTATTTT.

This clonotype was counted ten times or more. The gene calls are TRBV20-1 and TRBJ1-6; tentatively, D is TRBD1 (5 bases). CDR3 length: 14 residues. CDR1 DFQATT and CDR2 SNEGSKA come from the germline V gene (reference sequence). Trimming left V 4 bases short and J 5 bases short, with 12 bases between. The CDR3 loop reads CSAIWGSDNSPLHF. The CDR3 bases are TGCAGTGCTATTTGGGGGTCGGATAATTCACCCCTCCACTTT.

This clonotype appeared many times. The chain is built from TRBV19 and TRBJ2-2; D possibly corresponds to TRBD2 (5 bases). The germline CDR1 and CDR2 sequences are LNHDA and SQIVND (reference sequence). This CDR3 comprises 16 residues. Trimming shortened V by 2 bases and J by 6 bases, and 16 bases separated the two germline ends. As DNA, the CDR3 is TGTGCCAGTAGTATACCCTCGGGAACGGGTGCCGGGGAGCTGTTTTTT. Its translation is CASSIPSGTGAGELFF.

This clonotype showed up just a few times. The chain combines TRBV5-1 with TRBJ2-5, with no clear D. This CDR3 spans 13 amino acids. V was trimmed by 2 bases and J by 1 base, leaving 6 bases between them. Germline V CDR1 and CDR2: SGHRS, YFSETQ. CDR3 amino acids: CASSFFSQETQYF. CDR3 in DNA: TGCGCCAGCAGCTTCTTCAGCCAAGAGACCCAGTACTTC.

Many counts were recorded for this clonotype. The chain carries TRBV30 and TRBJ2-1; D is possibly TRBD1 or TRBD2 (7 bases each). Germline loops: CDR1 GTSNPN, CDR2 SVGIG (reference sequence). V was trimmed by 5 bases and J by 0 bases, leaving 14 bases between them. This CDR3 contains 15 residues. The chain's CDR3 is CAWQGGGSSYNEQFF. For the CDR3, the DNA is TGTGCCTGGCAGGGGGGCGGGAGCTCCTACAATGAGCAGTTCTTC.

This clonotype was counted at least ten times. The V gene is TRBV29-1, the J gene TRBJ2-7; D is ambiguous. The germline CDR1 and CDR2 sequences are SQVTM and ANQGSEA. The CDR3 runs to 12 residues. Trimming left V 6 bases short and J 3 bases short, with 12 bases between. Here the CDR3 DNA reads TGCAGCGTCCGATCTGAACTCTACGAGCAGTACTTC. Translated, it gives CSVRSELYEQYF.

This clonotype came up a few times. The CDR3 reads CASSQNKLDNEQFF. The CDR3 DNA follows: TGTGCCAGCAGTCAAAACAAACTAGACAATGAGCAGTTCTTC. This chain connects TRBV27 to TRBJ2-1; D may be TRBD2 (5 bases). The length of the CDR3 is 14 residues. Germline loops: CDR1 MNHEY, CDR2 SMNVEV (reference sequence). With 5 bases removed from V and 5 bases from J, the gap between germline ends came to 13 bases.

The table lists this clonotype with many counts. The rearrangement uses TRBV18 and TRBJ1-1, with D unclear. This CDR3 spans 16 amino acids. Germline V gives CDR1 KGHSH, CDR2 LQKENI. Trimming removed 6 bases from V and 2 bases from J, with 19 bases in between. DNA for the CDR3: TGTGCCAGCTCCCCAGGTCTCAGGACGGCCAACACTGAAGCTTTCTTT. Its translation: CASSPGLRTANTEAFF.

This clonotype was counted ten times or more. V is TRBV7-2 and J is TRBJ1-1; maybe TRBD1 (5 bases). The CDR3 has 14 residues. Germline CDR1 reads SGHTA; CDR2 reads FQGNSA. Trimming removed 1 base from V and 2 bases from J, with 8 bases in between. The CDR3 sequence: CASSLGGVNTEAFF. The DNA for the CDR3 is TGTGCCAGCAGCTTAGGGGGGGTCAACACTGAAGCTTTCTTT.

CDR3 protein: CASSQDIRDYGYTF. CDR3 nucleotides: TGTGCCAGCAGCCAAGATATACGGGACTATGGCTACACCTTC. The chain is built from TRBV3-1 and TRBJ1-2; D is undetermined. The germline CDR1 and CDR2 sequences are LGHDT and YNNKEL (reference sequence). The CDR3 covers 14 residues. V dropped 0 bases and J dropped 3 bases, with 8 bases sitting between them.

This clonotype was seen at least ten times. V gene TRBV6-1 combines with J gene TRBJ2-3, with D maybe TRBD2 (5 bases). The V end lost 8 bases, the J end lost 2 bases, and 11 bases lay between the germline ends. The CDR3 runs to 13 residues. Germline assignment: CDR1 MNHNS and CDR2 SASEGT. The CDR3: CASGRLATDTQYF. DNA of the CDR3: TGTGCCAGCGGAAGGCTAGCCACAGATACGCAGTATTTT.

This clonotype was picked up a small number of times. The chain joins TRBV29-1 to TRBJ2-5, with D possibly TRBD1 on 6 matching bases. This CDR3 contains 14 residues. Trimming pared 4 bases from V and 2 bases from J, leaving 14 bases between. The germline CDR1 and CDR2 sequences are SQVTM and ANQGSEA. This chain's CDR3 is CSVGTQGRQETQYF. In DNA, the CDR3 is TGCAGCGTTGGAACCCAGGGGAGACAAGAGACCCAGTACTTC.

This clonotype was detected many times. The chain uses TRBV7-8 and TRBJ2-7; D is possibly TRBD1 (6 bases). Germline V CDR1 and CDR2: SGHVS, FQNEAQ. This CDR3 has 15 residues. The germline V and J ends were trimmed by 1 base and 5 bases, with 15 bases remaining between them. In nucleotides, the CDR3 is TGTGCCAGCAGCTTAGGGAGTAGACAGGCGAACGAGCAGTACTTC. Translated: CASSLGSRQANEQYF.

About this clonotype itself: The junction departs from germline at one end; a sequencing error may be responsible. This rearrangement joins TRBV11-2 to TRBJ1-4, with TRBD1 matching 8 bases. Germline lookup yields CDR1 SGHAT and CDR2 FQNNGV. CDR3 length equals 11 residues. CDR3 nucleotide sequence: TGTGCCAGCAATCGATACAGGGGGGTGTCCTTT. Its protein is CASNRYRGVSF.

The sample holds one count of this clonotype. A read error may explain this, as a much larger clone is one base away. The chain employs TRBV5-1 and TRBJ1-5; D is uncertain. The V end lost 0 bases, the J end lost 6 bases, and 7 bases lay between the germline ends. CDR3 length: 13 residues. In germline, CDR1 is SGHRS, CDR2 YFSETQ. CDR3 protein: CASSLDEGQPQHF. The CDR3 DNA reads TGCGCCAGCAGCTTGGACGAGGGTCAGCCCCAGCATTTT.

The chain combines TRBV15 with TRBJ1-5, with D unclear. CDR3 length: 14 residues. V was cut by 3 bases and J by 5 bases, with 11 bases left in between. Germline CDR1 reads LNHNV; CDR2 reads YYDKDF (reference sequence). CDR3 loop: CATSSQEAYQPQHF. CDR3 DNA sequence: TGTGCCACCAGCAGTCAAGAGGCTTATCAGCCCCAGCATTTT.

The chain has TRBV12-3 or TRBV12-4 and TRBJ2-7, with 7 bases matching TRBD2. The trim removed 5 bases at V and 3 bases at J, leaving 13 bases unmatched. The CDR3 totals 16 residues. Here the CDR3 reads CASSEGVPGGGYEQYF. For the CDR3, the DNA is TGTGCCAGCAGTGAGGGAGTGCCGGGAGGAGGCTACGAGCAGTACTTC.

This clonotype was observed many times. The chain recombines TRBV7-9 with TRBJ2-1, with D maybe TRBD2 (5 bases). Germline-derived CDR1 and CDR2 are SEHNR and FQNEAQ (reference sequence). V lost 6 bases and J 4 bases, leaving 13 bases between the germline ends. The CDR3 consists of 14 residues. Here the CDR3 reads CASRELVGYNEQFF. Written as DNA, the CDR3 is TGTGCCAGCAGGGAACTAGTGGGTTACAATGAGCAGTTCTTC.

This clonotype turned up a few times. The chain recombines TRBV19 with TRBJ1-4; no clear D gene. The CDR3 is made up of 13 amino acids. Between the trimmed V and J ends, which lost 9 bases and 7 bases, there was a span of 15 bases. Germline CDR1 is LNHDA and CDR2 is SQIVND (reference sequence). CDR3 loop: CASKHASIEKLFF. CDR3 coding DNA: TGTGCCAGCAAACACGCTTCAATTGAAAAACTGTTTTTT.